The 26 T cell receptor beta chains in this list originate from one sample, sequenced in a study of blood T cell repertoires in COVID-19. The table came from immunoSEQ multiplex PCR; TCRdb's copy has only in-frame clones and leaves some out. The sample holds 150,000 to 200,000 clones, about 82% seen once. Input material: peripheral blood. The source of these receptors is a woman under 40 with acute or convalescent COVID-19.

The rearrangement links TRBV19 to TRBJ2-7, with D possibly TRBD1 on 6 matching bases. The germline V and J ends were trimmed by 7 bases and 1 base, with 17 bases remaining between them. The CDR3 runs 15 residues. CDR1 and CDR2 from the germline V gene are LNHDA and SQIVND (reference sequence). The CDR3 DNA reads as TGTGCCAGTACCACCTATTCGACAGGATCCTACGAGCAGTACTTC. Translation: CASTTYSTGSYEQYF.

This clone was counted a single time. The J gene is TRBJ1-4, the V gene TRBV12-3 or TRBV12-4; no clear D gene. CDR3 size: 13 residues. The V and J ends lost 5 bases and 8 bases respectively, with 12 bases between them. CDR3: CASSRRGREKLFF. CDR3 bases: TGTGCCAGCAGTAGGCGCGGTAGGGAAAAACTGTTTTTT.

The rearrangement joins TRBV14 to TRBJ2-2, with D perhaps matching TRBD2 (5 bases). The V and J ends lost 2 bases and 4 bases respectively, with 11 bases between them. CDR3 length: 15 residues. From germline, CDR1 is SGHDN and CDR2 FVKESK. CDR3 amino acids: CASSQLRGLTGELFF. Written as DNA, the CDR3 is TGTGCCAGCAGCCAATTACGAGGACTCACCGGGGAGCTGTTTTTT.

The chain recombines TRBV5-1 with TRBJ2-3; TRBD2 matches 8 bases. The CDR3 runs to 15 residues. CDR1 is SGHRS, CDR2 YFSETQ, per germline. Trimming at V came to 4 bases and at J to 1 base, leaving 5 bases not matched to a gene. CDR3 DNA: TGCGCCAGCAGCGAAGCGGGGGACCGCACAGATACGCAGTATTTT. Translation gives CASSEAGDRTDTQYF.

The chain combines TRBV25-1 with TRBJ2-7, with TRBD1 identical over 7 bases. The CDR3 runs 14 residues. The V and J ends lost 3 bases and 2 bases, in that order; junction bases with no gene match: 4. Germline CDR1 MGHDK, CDR2 SYGVNS. CDR3 sequence: CASSDLTGTYEQYF. The CDR3 DNA sequence: TGTGCCAGCAGTGATTTGACAGGGACCTACGAGCAGTACTTC.

This sequence joins TRBV29-1 and TRBJ2-7, with D unresolved. Germline CDR1 and CDR2: SQVTM and ANQGSEA. Trimming removed 4 bases from V and 6 bases from J, with 10 bases in between. CDR3 length: 11 residues. In DNA form, the CDR3 reads TGCAGCGTTGGTAGTCCCGGCGAGCAGTACTTC. It encodes CSVGSPGEQYF.

J is TRBJ2-1 and V is TRBV21-1; the tabulated D call, TRBD2, remains unverified against the DNA. TRBV21-1 has pseudogene status. The CDR3 loop spans 15 amino acids. This CDR3 is CASSRTSGRACEQFF. CDR3 bases: TGTGCCAGCAGCAGGACTAGCGGGAGGGCCTGTGAGCAGTTCTTC.

The chain is built from TRBV2 and TRBJ2-1; D may be TRBD2 (5 bases). The V and J ends lost 8 bases and 7 bases respectively, with 21 bases between them. CDR1 is SNHLY and CDR2 is FYNNEI in the germline V gene. The CDR3 consists of 15 residues. The CDR3 DNA sequence: TGTGCCAGCTCCCTCGGGGTTAGGGCGGAAAATGAGCAGTTCTTC. Translated: CASSLGVRAENEQFF.

CDR3 coding DNA: TGTGCCAGCAGTCCGTCAGGGAACACTGAAGCTTTCTTT. Its translation: CASSPSGNTEAFF. The chain uses TRBV28 and TRBJ1-1; the D is unclear. The V end lost 5 bases, the J end lost 1 base, and 8 bases lay between the germline ends. The CDR3 runs to 13 residues. Germline V gene sequence: CDR1 MDHEN, CDR2 SYDVKM. Full variable domain (outside the CDR3, taken from reference TRBV28 and TRBJ1-1): DVKVTQSSRYLVKRTGEKVFLECVQDMDHENMFWYRQDPGLGLRLIYFSYDVKMKEKGDIPEGYSVSREKKERFSLILESASTNQTSMYLCASSPSGNTEAFFGQGTRLTVV.

This clone has only a few counts. The rearrangement joins TRBV10-3 to TRBJ1-4; D not resolved. The CDR3 is 16 residues long. The V gene lost 3 bases and the J gene lost 8 bases, with 19 bases spanning the gap. Looked up from germline, CDR1 is ENHRY and CDR2 is SYGVKD. In DNA, the CDR3 is TGTGCCATCAGTGATGACGGGCCCCGTACGGGGGAAAAACTGTTTTTT. Translated: CAISDDGPRTGEKLFF.

The genes are TRBV28 and TRBJ1-6; perhaps TRBD1 as D (6 bases). The CDR3 has 16 residues. V dropped 5 bases and J dropped 8 bases, with 19 bases sitting between them. The germline V gene has CDR1 MDHEN and CDR2 SYDVKM. CDR3 protein: CASSTQDRLDDSPLHF. DNA for the CDR3: TGTGCCAGCAGTACCCAGGACAGATTAGATGATTCACCCCTCCACTTT.

This clone was detected many times. The gene calls are TRBV10-2 and TRBJ2-3, with D tentatively TRBD1 (5 bases). Germline CDR1 is WSHSY and CDR2 is SAAADI. The CDR3 covers 16 residues. V shed 8 bases and J shed 0 bases, with 18 bases lying between them. CDR3 DNA sequence: TGCGCCAGCGGTGGGCAGGGATCCTCTAGCACAGATACGCAGTATTTT. Amino acids: CASGGQGSSSTDTQYF.

V and J are TRBV7-6 and TRBJ1-2, with TRBD1 matching 9 bases. Looked up from germline, CDR1 is SGHVS and CDR2 is FNYEAQ. The V and J ends lost 0 bases and 7 bases, in that order; junction bases with no gene match: 0. This CDR3 has 13 amino acids. The CDR3 reads CASSLATGGGYTF. CDR3 sequence (DNA): TGTGCCAGCAGCTTAGCGACAGGGGGTGGCTACACCTTC.

This rearrangement joins TRBV4-3 to TRBJ2-2, with a tentative D call TRBD2 (5 bases). Between the trimmed V and J ends, which lost 4 bases and 6 bases, there was a span of 9 bases. The CDR3 consists of 13 residues. The germline gives CDR1 LGHNA, CDR2 YSLEER. The CDR3 sequence: CASSRIGAGELFF. DNA of the CDR3: TGCGCCAGCAGCCGGATCGGGGCCGGGGAGCTGTTTTTT.

This clone was observed a handful of times. The rearrangement links TRBV5-3 to TRBJ2-3; the D is unclear. TRBV5-3 falls under the ORF class, with uncertain function. V lost 4 bases, J lost 1 base, and 13 bases lay in between. The CDR3 runs to 15 residues. The CDR3 nucleotides read TGTGCCAGAAGCCCGACCGGGTCTGGCACAGATACGCAGTATTTT. This encodes CARSPTGSGTDTQYF.

V is TRBV5-4 and J is TRBJ1-6; 8 bases are a match to TRBD1. The CDR3 totals 17 residues. The V gene's germline CDR1 is SGHNT and CDR2 YYREEE (reference sequence). Germline trimming cut 3 bases from V and 7 bases from J; bases unmatched to any gene: 12. CDR3 in amino acids: CASSSVSRGRRNSPLHF. The CDR3 DNA reads TGTGCCAGCAGCTCAGTTAGCAGGGGGCGACGAAATTCACCCCTCCACTTT.

CDR3 bases: TGCGCCAGCAGTGACCCGAGCCGTTTAAGTCCGACCTTC. The encoded protein is CASSDPSRLSPTF. The rearrangement uses TRBV10-1 and TRBJ1-2; D gene uncertain. The germline V gene has CDR1 WNHNN and CDR2 SYGVQD (reference sequence). The ends were cut back, 3 bases at V and 14 bases at J, with 19 bases in the middle. This CDR3 is built from 13 residues.

The chain joins TRBV20-1 to TRBJ1-2; no clear D. There are 13 residues in the CDR3. The V end was cut by 3 bases, the J end by 5 bases, with 13 bases between. From germline, CDR1 is DFQATT and CDR2 SNEGSKA (reference sequence). This CDR3 reads CSASSGIEYGYTF. CDR3 in DNA: TGCAGTGCTAGTTCGGGAATAGAGTATGGCTACACCTTC.

The chain combines TRBV5-4 with TRBJ1-5; 9 bases agree with TRBD1. CDR3 length: 14 amino acids. Trimming at V came to 2 bases and at J to 7 bases, leaving 4 bases not matched to a gene. CDR1 is SGHNT and CDR2 is YYREEE in the germline V gene (reference sequence). CDR3 nucleotides: TGTGCCAGCAGCTTACAGGGGGCTGAACAGCCCCAGCATTTT. Its protein product is CASSLQGAEQPQHF.

The chain carries TRBV19 and TRBJ2-1, with TRBD1 matching 10 bases. The J segment lost 3 bases and the V segment lost 5 bases, leaving 4 bases of the junction unmatched. Germline CDR1 and CDR2: LNHDA and SQIVND (reference sequence). The CDR3 spans 15 residues. The CDR3 DNA reads as TGTGCCAGTAGTGTCGGGACAGGGGACTACAATGAGCAGTTCTTC. Translation gives CASSVGTGDYNEQFF.

In the case of this clone: The same CDR3 arises from other DNA sequences in this sample as well. The chain carries TRBV28 and TRBJ1-5; 7 positions agree with TRBD1. V lost 2 bases, J lost 5 bases, and 3 bases stayed unmatched. The CDR3 is 14 residues long. Germline V gene data show CDR1 as MDHEN and CDR2 as SYDVKM. This CDR3 reads CASSLPGGHQPQHF. Here the CDR3 DNA reads TGTGCCAGCAGTTTACCAGGGGGACATCAGCCCCAGCATTTT.

DNA of the CDR3: TGTGCCAGCAGCTTACCGGGACAGGTCTACGAGCAGTACTTC. Protein product: CASSLPGQVYEQYF. The rearrangement joins TRBV5-4 to TRBJ2-7, with 8 positions matching TRBD1. J gave up 3 bases and V 2 bases, and 4 bases lay outside the gene matches. Germline CDR1 and CDR2: SGHNT and YYREEE (reference sequence). The CDR3 extends over 14 amino acids.

The V call is TRBV3-1 (or the pseudogene TRBV3-2), the J call TRBJ2-1, with 14 bases that match TRBD2. The CDR3 runs to 20 residues. Germline CDR1 reads LGHDT; CDR2 reads YNNKEL (reference sequence). V shed 2 bases and J 1 base; nucleotides not matched to a gene: 10. This CDR3 reads CASSQSQGLAGVGSYNEQFF. The DNA for the CDR3 is TGTGCCAGCAGCCAAAGTCAGGGACTAGCGGGAGTGGGGTCCTACAATGAGCAGTTCTTC.

With respect to this clone: Other DNA sequences in the same sample also yield this CDR3. The rearrangement uses TRBV5-1 and TRBJ1-2; tentatively, D is TRBD1 (5 bases). The length of the CDR3 is 14 residues. Trimming pared 5 bases from V and 8 bases from J, leaving 19 bases between. Germline V gene data show CDR1 as SGHRS and CDR2 as YFSETQ. CDR3 residues: CASRPGGGVGGYTF. The CDR3 coding sequence is TGCGCCAGCAGGCCGGGGGGGGGAGTAGGCGGCTACACCTTC.

This chain joins TRBV4-1 and TRBJ2-3; 7 bases map to TRBD1. CDR3 length equals 17 residues. J lost 0 bases, V lost 5 bases, and 11 bases had no gene match. From germline, CDR1 is MGHRA and CDR2 YSYEKL. CDR3 protein: CASSTPGDRLSTDTQYF. The CDR3 nucleotides read TGCGCCAGCAGCACTCCCGGGGACAGACTTAGCACAGATACGCAGTATTTT.

This clone was observed once. This chain uses TRBV9 with TRBJ2-7, with 9 bases aligning to TRBD2. Trimming took 3 bases from V and 0 from J; bases not matched to a gene: 13. Germline V gives CDR1 SGDLS, CDR2 YYNGEE. The CDR3 runs 18 residues. The CDR3 spells CASSEGAGGSLSSYEQYF. CDR3 coding DNA: TGTGCCAGCAGCGAGGGTGCGGGGGGGTCCTTGAGCTCCTACGAGCAGTACTTC. Using reference TRBV9 and TRBJ2-7 for the parts outside the CDR3, the full variable domain is DSGVTQTPKHLITATGQRVTLRCSPRSGDLSVYWYQQSLDQGLQFLIQYYNGEERAKGNILERFSAQQFPDLHSELNLSSLELGDSALYFCASSEGAGGSLSSYEQYFGPGTRLTVT.